Listed here are 13 T cell receptor beta chains from one sample, sequenced in a study of cytomegalovirus exposure and HLA in healthy donors. 60 Vbeta and 13 Jbeta primers were used in PCR. Some clones are missing from TCRdb's copy, which holds only in-frame ones; the method was immunoSEQ multiplex PCR. The sample contains hundreds of thousands of clones, about 80% of which appear only once. The sequenced sample was PBMCs. These receptors were collected from a man aged 40-49 years in good health and CMV-seronegative.

With respect to this clone: One end of the junction does not line up with germline, which may come from a read error. The chain links TRBV7-9 to TRBJ1-1, with D possibly being TRBD1 (5 bases). Per the germline V gene, CDR1 is SEHNR and CDR2 is FQNEAQ (reference sequence). The CDR3 contains 18 residues. CDR3 region: CSSSLGGEGRRLGTEAFF. The DNA of the CDR3 is TGTTCCAGCAGCTTAGGAGGGGAGGGAAGGAGACTGGGTACTGAAGCTTTCTTT.

The rearrangement joins TRBV5-1 to TRBJ1-4, with TRBD1 identical over 7 bases. The CDR3 covers 15 residues. The V and J ends lost 4 bases and 0 bases, in that order; junction bases with no gene match: 3. In germline, CDR1 is SGHRS, CDR2 YFSETQ. Here the CDR3 DNA reads TGCGCCAGCAGCCCGCAGGGGGCAACTAATGAAAAACTGTTTTTT. This sequence encodes CASSPQGATNEKLFF.

The V gene is TRBV19, the J gene TRBJ2-7; 10 nucleotides match TRBD2. Germline loops: CDR1 LNHDA, CDR2 SQIVND (reference sequence). V dropped 7 bases and J dropped 0; count of bases not matched to a gene: 12. CDR3 length equals 17 residues. The CDR3, as DNA: TGTGCCAGTATGGGGGCTATAGCGGGAGGTTCCTCCTACGAGCAGTACTTC. It yields the protein CASMGAIAGGSSYEQYF.

This chain connects TRBV5-1 to TRBJ1-4, with D unresolved. Germline values: CDR1 SGHRS, CDR2 YFSETQ. This CDR3 contains 15 residues. Between the trimmed V and J ends, which lost 3 bases and 5 bases, there was a span of 14 bases. The CDR3 DNA is TGCGCCAGCAGCTCGTCGGGAATCCTAAATGAAAAACTGTTTTTT. Translating it yields CASSSSGILNEKLFF.

The chain carries TRBV5-1 and TRBJ2-7, with TRBD1 identical over 10 bases. Per germline, CDR1 SGHRS and CDR2 YFSETQ. This CDR3 is 13 amino acids long. After removal of 3 bases from V and 7 bases from J, the junction contained 4 bases not matched to a gene. The CDR3 protein is CASSWDRGGEQYF. DNA for the CDR3: TGCGCCAGCAGCTGGGACAGGGGTGGGGAGCAGTACTTC.

V gene TRBV19 combines with J gene TRBJ1-2; no clear D. Trimming left V 5 bases short and J 4 bases short, with 14 bases between. This CDR3 is 14 amino acids long. The germline gives CDR1 LNHDA, CDR2 SQIVND (reference sequence). CDR3 nucleotide sequence: TGTGCCAGTAGTCCTGGACTGAAGCCCTATGGCTACACCTTC. Translation: CASSPGLKPYGYTF.

J is TRBJ2-7 and V is TRBV9, with D maybe TRBD1 (6 bases). Per germline, CDR1 SGDLS and CDR2 YYNGEE. Trimming pared 0 bases from V and 2 bases from J, leaving 12 bases between. CDR3 length: 15 residues. The chain's CDR3 is CASSVASDRAYEQYF. DNA of the CDR3: TGTGCCAGCAGCGTAGCTTCGGACAGAGCCTACGAGCAGTACTTC.

V and J are TRBV6-5 and TRBJ1-2; 9 positions agree with TRBD1. After removal of 1 base from V and 5 bases from J, the junction contained 8 bases not matched to a gene. CDR1 and CDR2 (germline): MNHEY, SVGAGI. The CDR3 covers 16 residues. DNA for the CDR3: TGTGCCAGCAGTTACTTGCCGGGACAGGGAGAATATGGCTACACCTTC. Amino acid sequence: CASSYLPGQGEYGYTF.

The chain links TRBV15 to TRBJ1-4; no definite D call. This CDR3 contains 17 residues. Germline loops: CDR1 LNHNV, CDR2 YYDKDF (reference sequence). Deletions cut 1 base from V and 2 bases from J, with 14 bases between. The CDR3 DNA is TGTGCCACCAGCAGAGCGAGAGGAGGGCTTACTAATGAAAAACTGTTTTTT. Translated: CATSRARGGLTNEKLFF.

The genes are TRBV29-1 and TRBJ1-4; tentatively, D is TRBD1 (6 bases). This CDR3 is 13 amino acids long. CDR1 is SQVTM, CDR2 ANQGSEA, per germline. The germline V and J ends were trimmed by 6 bases and 4 bases, with 12 bases remaining between them. CDR3 in amino acids: CSVRRDNNEKLFF. The CDR3 coding sequence is TGCAGCGTCCGCCGGGACAATAATGAAAAACTGTTTTTT.

This clone was recorded once. The chain uses TRBV14 and TRBJ2-7; D remains unclear. Trimming pared 2 bases from V and 2 bases from J, leaving 7 bases between. This CDR3 is 13 amino acids long. In germline, CDR1 is SGHDN, CDR2 FVKESK. The CDR3 DNA follows: TGTGCCAGCAGCCAACTCACGGCCTACGAGCAGTACTTC. Translated, it gives CASSQLTAYEQYF. The full variable domain, rest sourced from reference TRBV14 and TRBJ2-7, is EAGVTQFPSHSVIEKGQTVTLRCDPISGHDNLYWYRRVMGKEIKFLLHFVKESKQDESGMPNNRFLAERTGGTYSTLKVQPAELEDSGVYFCASSQLTAYEQYFGPGTRLTVT.

This sequence joins TRBV7-2 and TRBJ1-1, with 9 bases fitting TRBD1. Germline-derived CDR1 and CDR2 are SGHTA and FQGNSA. The CDR3 contains 13 residues. Trimming took 6 bases from V and 1 from J; bases not matched to a gene: 0. CDR3 bases: TGTGCCAGCAGGGGACAGGGGAACACTGAAGCTTTCTTT. Its translation: CASRGQGNTEAFF. The full variable domain, with the rest looked up from reference TRBV7-2 and TRBJ1-1, is GAGVSQSPSNKVTEKGKDVELRCDPISGHTALYWYRQSLGQGLEFLIYFQGNSAPDKSGLPSDRFSAERTGGSVSTLTIQRTQQEDSAVYLCASRGQGNTEAFFGQGTRLTVV.

The sample holds a few counts of this clone. The V call is TRBV6-5, the J call TRBJ1-6; 8 bases align to TRBD1. Trimming removed 7 bases from V and 10 bases from J; junction bases left unmatched: 9. The CDR3 has 14 amino acids. Germline V CDR1 and CDR2: MNHEY, SVGAGI. CDR3 residues: CASTTGGRESPLHF. The CDR3 DNA is TGTGCCAGCACCACAGGGGGGAGGGAGTCACCCCTCCACTTT.